This T cell receptor beta chain stems from a study of blood T cell repertoires in COVID-19. In the authors' workflow: Amplification of reference gene primers provided the estimated nucleated cell counts. The repertoire was sequenced with immunoSEQ multiplex PCR; TCRdb's copy has only in-frame clones and lacks some. V, J and clone size reflect that table, while D and trimming were determined from the DNA. This table holds roughly 220,000 clones, just over 85% found once. The sample taken for sequencing was PBMCs or T cells enriched from blood (not recorded which). The source of this sequence is a woman aged 40 to 50 with acute COVID-19.

In DNA form, the CDR3 reads TGTGCCAGCAGCCCCAGTACGAATGAGCAGTTCTTC. Protein sequence: CASSPSTNEQFF. V and J are TRBV11-3 and TRBJ2-1; D is ambiguous. The CDR3 consists of 12 residues. Trimming removed 5 bases at V and 7 bases at J, with 9 bases between. From germline, CDR1 is SGHNT and CDR2 YENEEA.